These 25 T cell receptor beta chains were sequenced from one sample in a study of blood T cell repertoires in COVID-19. Some clones are missing from TCRdb's copy, which holds only in-frame ones; the method was immunoSEQ multiplex PCR. The repertoire holds approximately 270,000 clones, with almost 90% as singletons. The sequenced sample consisted of peripheral blood. The receptors shown here come from a man older than 75 with acute or convalescent COVID-19.

The chain links TRBV28 to TRBJ1-5, with a tentative D call TRBD1 (5 bases). Per germline, CDR1 MDHEN and CDR2 SYDVKM. This CDR3 is built from 12 residues. V was cut by 5 bases and J by 6 bases, with 8 bases left in between. As DNA, the CDR3 is TGTGCCAGCAGTGGAGGGACTCAGCCCCAGCATTTT. Encoded protein: CASSGGTQPQHF.

This clone was counted a few times. The V gene is TRBV5-5, the J gene TRBJ1-1; 10 positions match TRBD1. Germline assignment: CDR1 SGHKS and CDR2 YYEKEE (reference sequence). Trimming cost V 4 bases and J 1 base; bases outside gene matches: 10. CDR3 length equals 17 residues. DNA of the CDR3: TGTGCCAGCAGCCCAAACCTGGGACAGGGGCGGAACACTGAAGCTTTCTTT. Protein: CASSPNLGQGRNTEAFF. The full variable domain, in which reference TRBV5-5 and TRBJ1-1 provide the parts outside the CDR3, is DAGVTQSPTHLIKTRGQQVTLRCSPISGHKSVSWYQQVLGQGPQFIFQYYEKEERGRGNFPDRFSARQFPNYSSELNVNALLLGDSALYLCASSPNLGQGRNTEAFFGQGTRLTVV.

As DNA, the CDR3 is TGTGCCAGTAGTACAGGGGCGGCAACTAATGAAAAACTGTTTTTT. Residues: CASSTGAATNEKLFF. The rearrangement joins TRBV19 to TRBJ1-4; tentatively, D is TRBD1 (6 bases). The V end was cut by 4 bases, the J end by 0 bases, with 9 bases between. The CDR3 runs to 15 residues. Per germline, CDR1 LNHDA and CDR2 SQIVND (reference sequence).

The chain carries TRBV9 and TRBJ1-4, with 7 bases that match TRBD1. Losses at the gene ends were 1 base for V and 6 bases for J; bases not matched to a gene: 6. The CDR3 spans 15 residues. Germline V lookup: CDR1 SGDLS, CDR2 YYNGEE. CDR3 in amino acids: CASSVKGAWDEKLFF. CDR3 coding DNA: TGTGCCAGCAGCGTAAAGGGGGCCTGGGATGAAAAACTGTTTTTT.

The chain carries TRBV6-5 and TRBJ1-4; 8 bases fit TRBD1. The V segment lost 5 bases and the J segment 8 bases; nucleotides outside the gene matches: 7. CDR1 is MNHEY and CDR2 is SVGAGI in the germline V gene. CDR3 length: 14 residues. The CDR3, as DNA: TGTGCCAGCAGTATGACAGGGGATGGGGAAAAACTGTTTTTT. Encoded protein: CASSMTGDGEKLFF.

The chain joins TRBV5-1 to TRBJ2-7, with TRBD1 matching 7 bases. Germline trimming cut 5 bases from V and 0 bases from J; bases unmatched to any gene: 20. Per germline, CDR1 SGHRS and CDR2 YFSETQ. CDR3 length: 19 residues. DNA of the CDR3: TGCGCCAGCAGTTCCGGGACAGCTACGTCGACCCCCAGCTCCTACGAGCAGTACTTC. Protein: CASSSGTATSTPSSYEQYF.

This chain connects TRBV5-5 to TRBJ1-1, with a tentative D call TRBD1 (5 bases). Germline V gene lookup returns CDR1 SGHKS and CDR2 YYEKEE (reference sequence). The CDR3 sequence is 14 residues long. Trimming removed 0 bases from V and 6 bases from J, with 12 bases in between. The CDR3 protein is CASSLARDGAEAFF. The CDR3 DNA follows: TGTGCCAGCAGCTTGGCCAGGGATGGTGCTGAAGCTTTCTTT.

The genes are TRBV5-1 and TRBJ2-3, with D tentatively TRBD2 (5 bases). V gave up 4 bases and J gave up 0 bases, with 21 bases separating them. This CDR3 region has 18 residues. Germline CDR1 and CDR2: SGHRS and YFSETQ. As DNA, the CDR3 is TGCGCCAGCAGCGGACCCCCCCCAGGAGCGGCAAGCACAGATACGCAGTATTTT. Amino acids: CASSGPPPGAASTDTQYF.

The V call is TRBV24-1, the J call TRBJ2-1, with TRBD2 matching over 7 bases. The V gene's germline CDR1 is KGHDR and CDR2 SFDVKD. J lost 9 bases, V lost 1 base, and 2 bases had no gene match. The CDR3 length is 13 residues. The CDR3 sequence: CATSDLAGFEQFF. DNA for the CDR3: TGTGCCACCAGTGATTTAGCGGGGTTTGAGCAGTTCTTC.

The V call is TRBV28, the J call TRBJ1-1; D gene unclear. Looked up from germline, CDR1 is MDHEN and CDR2 is SYDVKM. The CDR3 has 13 amino acids. Trimming took 10 bases from V and 0 from J, leaving 12 bases between them. This chain's CDR3 is CAIVKYMNTEAFF. The CDR3 bases are TGTGCCATTGTCAAATACATGAACACTGAAGCTTTCTTT.

The chain couples TRBV19 to TRBJ1-5, with 8 bases fitting TRBD1. Germline V gene lookup returns CDR1 LNHDA and CDR2 SQIVND (reference sequence). J gave up 3 bases and V 7 bases, and 8 bases lay outside the gene matches. CDR3 length: 15 residues. The CDR3 sequence: CASMAGQGLNQPQHF. CDR3 nucleotides: TGTGCCAGTATGGCTGGACAGGGCCTCAATCAGCCCCAGCATTTT.

The V call is TRBV18, the J call TRBJ2-2; D is uncertain. Deletions cut 0 bases from V and 5 bases from J, with 7 bases between. CDR3 size: 14 residues. The germline V gene has CDR1 KGHSH and CDR2 LQKENI. The CDR3 bases are TGTGCCAGCTCACCACCGGCAGGTACCGGGGAGCTGTTTTTT. This codes for CASSPPAGTGELFF.

A single count supports this clone. This CDR3 is CASSQGRPGRASYEQYF. CDR3 DNA sequence: TGCGCCAGCAGCCAAGGGAGACCCGGCAGGGCGTCCTACGAGCAGTACTTC. The chain has TRBV4-3 and TRBJ2-7, with D possibly being TRBD1 (5 bases). The V end lost 1 base, the J end lost 1 base, and 17 bases lay between the germline ends. This CDR3 region has 17 residues. Germline V CDR1 and CDR2: LGHNA, YSLEER.

The V gene is TRBV11-3, the J gene TRBJ2-1; TRBD2 matches 14 bases. CDR1 is SGHNT and CDR2 is YENEEA in the germline V gene. CDR3 length: 18 amino acids. The junction had 10 bases not matched to a gene; V was cut back by 2 bases and J by 7 bases. The DNA for the CDR3 is TGTGCCAGCAGCTTACATCGACTAGCGGGAGGGCAGGGGAATGAGCAGTTCTTC. Translation gives CASSLHRLAGGQGNEQFF.

V and J are TRBV4-2 and TRBJ1-1; D ambiguous. Trimming shortened V by 3 bases and J by 5 bases, and 16 bases separated the two germline ends. The CDR3 loop spans 15 amino acids. The germline CDR1 and CDR2 sequences are LGHNA and YNFKEQ. The CDR3 is CASSQLRQIETEAFF. CDR3 bases: TGTGCCAGCAGCCAGCTCCGACAAATTGAAACTGAAGCTTTCTTT.

The V gene is TRBV4-3, the J gene TRBJ2-7, with 8 bases that match TRBD1. This CDR3 is built from 16 residues. CDR1 LGHNA and CDR2 YSLEER come from the germline V gene. V dropped 4 bases and J dropped 5; count of bases not matched to a gene: 13. The CDR3, as DNA: TGCGCCAGCAGCCGGGGCCTAGACAGGGGATTTAACGAGCAGTACTTC. It encodes CASSRGLDRGFNEQYF.

The chain carries TRBV5-4 and TRBJ1-2; weak D call: TRBD1 (5 bases). This CDR3 region has 14 residues. CDR1 and CDR2 (germline): SGHNT, YYREEE (reference sequence). Trimming left V 1 base short and J 2 bases short, with 9 bases between. CDR3 sequence: CASSLNSGNYGYTF. For the CDR3, the DNA is TGTGCCAGCAGCTTGAATTCAGGGAACTATGGCTACACCTTC.

The chain carries TRBV7-9 and TRBJ2-3; 11 bases align to TRBD2. Germline V gene lookup returns CDR1 SEHNR and CDR2 FQNEAQ (reference sequence). The length of the CDR3 is 16 residues. V lost 5 bases and J lost 5; bases outside the gene matches: 9. CDR3 in DNA: TGTGCCAGCAGCCGACCTAGCGGGAGGACGAAAGATACGCAGTATTTT. Protein sequence: CASSRPSGRTKDTQYF.

This clone has only a few counts. The V gene is TRBV19, the J gene TRBJ2-2; 12 nucleotides agree with TRBD1. Germline lookup yields CDR1 LNHDA and CDR2 SQIVND (reference sequence). The CDR3 spans 14 residues. V was clipped by 7 bases and J by 5 bases; unmatched bases: 2. CDR3: CASKGQGATGELFF. The CDR3 coding sequence is TGTGCCAGTAAGGGACAGGGGGCGACCGGGGAGCTGTTTTTT.

V and J are TRBV19 and TRBJ2-2, with 8 bases that match TRBD2. Losses at the gene ends were 9 bases for V and 6 bases for J; bases not matched to a gene: 12. Germline CDR1 LNHDA, CDR2 SQIVND (reference sequence). CDR3 length: 15 amino acids. In DNA form, the CDR3 reads TGTGCCAGCCATCCCACCGGACTAGCAGCCGGGGAGCTGTTTTTT. As protein: CASHPTGLAAGELFF.

The rearrangement joins TRBV28 to TRBJ2-7, with D unresolved. The CDR3 runs 15 residues. CDR1 is MDHEN and CDR2 is SYDVKM in the germline V gene. Trimming stripped 4 bases from V and 2 bases from J, with 15 bases between. CDR3 nucleotides: TGTGCCAGCAGTTCCCCGCTGGCGGCCCCCTACGAGCAGTACTTC. This codes for CASSSPLAAPYEQYF.

The chain is built from TRBV19 and TRBJ1-5, with 8 nucleotides matching TRBD1. Germline assignment: CDR1 LNHDA and CDR2 SQIVND (reference sequence). The CDR3 spans 14 residues. The junction had 5 bases not matched to a gene; V was cut back by 7 bases and J by 3 bases. The CDR3 spells CASKGQGPNQPQHF. The CDR3 bases are TGTGCCAGTAAAGGACAGGGACCCAATCAGCCCCAGCATTTT. Variable domain in full (rest from reference TRBV19 and TRBJ1-5): DGGITQSPKYLFRKEGQNVTLSCEQNLNHDAMYWYRQDPGQGLRLIYYSQIVNDFQKGDIAEGYSVSREKKESFPLTVTSAQKNPTAFYLCASKGQGPNQPQHFGDGTRLSIL.

The chain recombines TRBV14 with TRBJ2-2, with 8 bases fitting TRBD1. Germline V gene data show CDR1 as SGHDN and CDR2 as FVKESK. The CDR3 totals 17 residues. Unmatched junction bases numbered 12, after V lost 4 bases and J lost 5 bases. CDR3 nucleotide sequence: TGTGCCAGCAGCCCCCATACGACAGGGGTTGTAACCGGGGAGCTGTTTTTT. Amino acid sequence: CASSPHTTGVVTGELFF.

The chain uses TRBV7-8 and TRBJ2-1, with 11 positions matching TRBD2. The CDR3 spans 16 residues. Germline CDR1 reads SGHVS; CDR2 reads FQNEAQ. J gave up 7 bases and V 4 bases, and 9 bases lay outside the gene matches. CDR3 residues: CASSSPGTSGTNEQFF. DNA for the CDR3: TGTGCCAGCAGCTCACCGGGGACTAGCGGTACGAATGAGCAGTTCTTC.

The V gene is TRBV28, the J gene TRBJ2-5, with D maybe TRBD2 (6 bases). The V and J ends lost 8 bases and 5 bases respectively, with 24 bases between them. The CDR3 consists of 16 residues. The germline V gene has CDR1 MDHEN and CDR2 SYDVKM. CDR3 DNA: TGTGCCAGCCTTCTGGGGCGGGGTCTTCAACTGGAGACCCAGTACTTC. Translating it yields CASLLGRGLQLETQYF.